This T cell receptor beta chain was recorded in a study of Ad26.COV2.S vaccination and SARS-CoV-2 variants. Study in general: The donor belonged to the COV1001 Ad26.COV2.S trial arm. In the study, Ad26.COV2.S was injected intramuscularly once, or twice 56 days apart. Overall study findings and caveats: Spike-specific TCR breadth ran higher among vaccine recipients than placebo recipients. Placebo recipients and vaccine recipients were similar in non-spike TCR breadth.

Assay used: immunoSEQ multiplex PCR; TCRdb lists only in-frame clones, some missing. The sample has about 680,000 clones, roughly 90% seen once. This CDR3 spans 17 amino acids. V lost 4 bases, J lost 2 bases, and 9 bases stayed unmatched. Germline V gene sequence: CDR1 SGHRS, CDR2 YFSETQ. This sample's treatment: 15 to 20 received Ad26.COV2.S at low or high dose, single or two shots; roughly 5 received placebo; per-sample allocation not given. Each sample was drawn 63 days after the first injection (of vaccine or placebo). A note on this clone: Its antigen is not identified.

The TCR was taken from a person between 18 and 65 years old who received the Ad26.COV2.S COVID-19 vaccine or a placebo. This chain links TRBV5-1 with TRBJ1-4, with 9 bases aligning to TRBD1. This specimen was peripheral blood, taken in a trial of Ad26.COV2.S vaccine versus placebo. The CDR3 region is CASSDPRQGGTNEKLFF. The CDR3 bases are TGCGCCAGCAGCGACCCAAGACAGGGGGGCACTAATGAAAAACTGTTTTTT.